This T cell receptor (beta chain) was profiled in a study of T cells expressing NK-cell markers. About the research overall: Researchers got TCR beta repertoires out of sorted CD3+CD56+NKG2C+, CD3+CD56+NKG2C- and CD3+CD56-NKG2C+ T cells. Broader study findings: HCMV specificity of the expanded NKG2C+ T cell clones was not established. Among several donors, these clonotypes also ranked first in the CD3+CD56-NKG2C+ fraction.

TCRdb reanalyzed the 5' RACE reads, giving one entry per CDR3 protein sequence and no DNA. The sample data list tens of thousands of distinct CDR3 sequences. Points on this clonotype: Its antigen is undetermined.

The receptor was derived from a woman aged 18 to 75 in good health. Sequencing used blood T cells: a sorted CD56 or NKG2C T cell subset, CD4+ or CD8+ T cells, or bulk PBMC T cells (not recorded which).

CDR3 sequence: CASSGSQGPGRGNEQFF. The chain employs TRBV9 and TRBJ2-1; checking the TCRdb D call of TRBD1 is not possible without DNA. The CDR3 covers 17 residues. Germline V lookup: CDR1 SGDLS, CDR2 YYNGEE.